The present T cell receptor (beta chain) was sequenced within a study of blood T cell repertoires in COVID-19. Study details: Sample material is recorded as cDNA or gDNA derived from T cells, B-cell-depleted T cells, or PBMCs.

V was pared by 10 bases and J by 6 bases, with 8 bases of the junction left unmatched. CDR1 is MNHEY and CDR2 is SMNVEV in the germline V gene (reference sequence). This CDR3 is 13 amino acids long. Original analysis: Researchers report that nucleated cell counts were estimated from reference gene primer amplification. Assay used: immunoSEQ multiplex PCR; TCRdb lists only in-frame clones, some missing. The DNA was the basis for D and trimming; V, J and clone size are from that table. The data hold fewer than 200,000 clones, with roughly 81% observed a single time. The TCR comes from a man aged 40-49 years who had recovered from COVID-19. The rearrangement links TRBV27 to TRBJ2-1, with 8 nucleotides matching TRBD1. Material: peripheral blood. The CDR3 DNA follows: TGTGCCACCCGAGGACAGGGACCCAATGAGCAGTTCTTC. Encoded protein: CATRGQGPNEQFF.